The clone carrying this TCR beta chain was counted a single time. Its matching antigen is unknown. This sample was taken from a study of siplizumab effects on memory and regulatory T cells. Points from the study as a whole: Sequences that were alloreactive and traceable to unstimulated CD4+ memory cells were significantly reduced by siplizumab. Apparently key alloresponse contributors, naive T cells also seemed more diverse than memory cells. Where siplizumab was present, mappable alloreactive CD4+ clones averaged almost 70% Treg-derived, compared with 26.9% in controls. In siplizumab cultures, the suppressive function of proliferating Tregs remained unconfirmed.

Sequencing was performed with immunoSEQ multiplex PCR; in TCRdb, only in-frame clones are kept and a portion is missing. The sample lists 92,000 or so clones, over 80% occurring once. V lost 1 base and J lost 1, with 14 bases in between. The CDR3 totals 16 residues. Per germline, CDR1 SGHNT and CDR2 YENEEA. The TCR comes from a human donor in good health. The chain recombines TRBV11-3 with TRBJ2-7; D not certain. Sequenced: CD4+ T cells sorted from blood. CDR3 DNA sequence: TGTGCCAGCAGCTTAGGTGGCACCATGAAATCCTACGAGCAGTACTTC. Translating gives CASSLGGTMKSYEQYF.